These 8 T cell receptor beta chains came from one sample sequenced in a study of beta chain features in type 1 diabetes. Regarding the study as a whole: The study found moderately but significantly shorter TCRB CDR3s in all four CD4+ subsets of Type 1 diabetes patients.

As every portion of the isolated RNA was reverse transcribed, the sequencing read expressed TCRB transcripts. Profiling relied on immunoSEQ multiplex PCR, and the TCRdb table lists in-frame clones only, not all of them. This sample has approximately 14,000 clones, with around three fifths found just once. Antigens of these TCRs are unknown. The specimen sequenced was stem cell memory CD4+ T cells from blood. These receptors were collected from a young woman with type 1 diabetes.

This clone was seen only a few times. The V and J genes are TRBV7-2 and TRBJ2-5, with D perhaps matching TRBD2 (6 bases). V shed 7 bases and J shed 0 bases, with 12 bases lying between them. The CDR3 has 14 amino acids. Germline V gene lookup returns CDR1 SGHTA and CDR2 FQGNSA. The CDR3 is CASINWGDQETQYF. The CDR3 DNA is TGTGCCAGCATCAACTGGGGGGACCAAGAGACCCAGTACTTC.

J is TRBJ2-2 and V is TRBV11-3; a possible D gene is TRBD2 (6 bases). The V gene's germline CDR1 is SGHNT and CDR2 YENEEA. V lost 1 base to trimming and J lost 1 base, with 7 bases between them. This CDR3 has 15 amino acids. This CDR3 is CASSLAGGNTGELFF. CDR3 sequence (DNA): TGTGCCAGCAGCTTAGCCGGGGGGAACACCGGGGAGCTGTTTTTT.

The count of this clone is one. This sequence joins TRBV18 and TRBJ2-1; D is possibly TRBD2 (5 bases). Trimming left V 4 bases short and J 4 bases short, with 11 bases between. The V gene's germline CDR1 is KGHSH and CDR2 LQKENI. This CDR3 comprises 14 residues. The CDR3 coding sequence is TGTGCCAGCTCACTAGCCCGGGGTTACAATGAGCAGTTCTTC. Protein product: CASSLARGYNEQFF.

The V gene is TRBV5-1, the J gene TRBJ1-4; D possibly corresponds to TRBD1 (6 bases). With 5 bases removed from V and 3 bases from J, the gap between germline ends came to 11 bases. Per germline, CDR1 SGHRS and CDR2 YFSETQ. The CDR3 is 14 residues long. CDR3 nucleotide sequence: TGCGCCAGCAGGCCCGGGGGGCCTAATGAAAAACTGTTTTTT. It is translated as CASRPGGPNEKLFF.

J is TRBJ1-5 and V is TRBV5-5; possibly TRBD1 for D (6 bases). Germline-derived CDR1 and CDR2 are SGHKS and YYEKEE (reference sequence). The length of the CDR3 is 14 residues. Trimming left V 4 bases short and J 5 bases short, with 13 bases between. Here the CDR3 DNA reads TGTGCCAGCAGCGCCGAGGACAGTTATCAGCCCCAGCATTTT. Translation: CASSAEDSYQPQHF.

V usage is TRBV5-8 and J usage is TRBJ2-1, with 7 bases fitting TRBD1. The CDR3 has 13 residues. The germline V gene has CDR1 SGHTS and CDR2 YDEGEE. Trimming took 3 bases from V and 9 from J; bases not matched to a gene: 6. The CDR3 region has the DNA TGTGCCAGCAGCTCTGACAGGGAAAGTGAGCAGTTCTTC. Its translation is CASSSDRESEQFF.

This chain joins TRBV11-3 and TRBJ2-2; D is unclear. V lost 1 base and J 6 bases, leaving 3 bases between the germline ends. This CDR3 has 12 residues. CDR1 and CDR2 from the germline V gene are SGHNT and YENEEA. The CDR3 here is CASSLAAGELFF. The CDR3 nucleotides read TGTGCCAGCAGCTTAGCGGCCGGGGAGCTGTTTTTT. The whole variable domain, remainder taken from reference TRBV11-3 and TRBJ2-2, is EAGVVQSPRYKIIEKKQPVAFWCNPISGHNTLYWYLQNLGQGPELLIRYENEEAVDDSQLPKDRFSAERLKGVDSTLKIQPAELGDSAVYLCASSLAAGELFFGEGSRLTVL.

The gene calls are TRBV7-9 and TRBJ1-2; D is uncertain. Trimming removed 3 bases at V and 8 bases at J, with 19 bases between. Germline CDR1 reads SEHNR; CDR2 reads FQNEAQ (reference sequence). The CDR3 is 15 residues long. The CDR3 protein is CASSLSSLNMYGYTF. The CDR3 nucleotides read TGTGCCAGCAGCTTGAGTTCCCTTAATATGTACGGCTACACCTTC.